These T cell receptor beta chains were read from a single sample in a study of shared clonotypes between healthy human individuals. Data came from immunoSEQ multiplex PCR; TCRdb stores just in-frame clones and leaves some out. This table holds approximately 2.5 million clones, around 90% found once. The material sequenced was naive CD4+ T cells sorted from blood. The receptor set was obtained from a man in his late teens or twenties in good health. The CDR3 runs from the conserved cysteine through the conserved F or W. The D gene is left open where the match is weak. Only some rows state a clone size, as once, few, many or a class for expanded clones.

-	TRBJ2-7	-	TRBV28	CASKESRDKNYEQYF	TGTGCCAGCAAAGAAAGCCGGGACAAGAACTACGAGCAGTACTTC
-	TRBJ1-1	-	TRBV5-1	CASSFDTGRGTEAFF	TGCGCCAGCAGCTTTGACACGGGTCGGGGCACTGAAGCTTTCTTT
-	TRBJ1-5	TRBD1	TRBV6-4	CASSPGTDQPQHF	TGTGCCAGCTCCCCGGGGACAGATCAGCCCCAGCATTTT
-	TRBJ2-1	TRBD2	TRBV5-4	CASSGIAGGPGEQFF	TGTGCCAGCAGCGGGATTGCGGGAGGGCCCGGTGAGCAGTTCTTC
-	TRBJ1-4	TRBD1	TRBV6-1	CASSVPGQGGKLFF	TGTGCCAGCAGTGTCCCGGGACAGGGTGGGAAACTGTTTTTT
-	TRBJ1-2	-	TRBV6-1	CASIPPGLNGYTF	TGTGCCAGCATCCCGCCAGGGTTGAATGGCTACACCTTC
-	TRBJ1-2	-	TRBV28	CASREGGGGSYGYTF	TGTGCCAGCAGAGAAGGAGGGGGTGGGAGCTATGGCTACACCTTC
-	TRBJ2-5	-	TRBV11-2	CASSLALEVQETQYF	TGTGCCAGCAGCTTGGCCCTAGAGGTCCAAGAGACCCAGTACTTC
-	TRBJ1-5	-	TRBV18	CASSPGGPDSNQPQHF	TGTGCCAGCTCACCAGGGGGGCCCGATAGCAATCAGCCCCAGCATTTT
-	TRBJ2-1	-	TRBV9	CASSPDRRSYNEQFF	TGTGCCAGCAGCCCTGACAGGCGCTCCTACAATGAGCAGTTCTTC
-	TRBJ2-3	TRBD2	TRBV30	CAWSDGSGGRLDTQYF	TGTGCCTGGAGTGATGGGAGCGGGGGGCGACTTGATACGCAGTATTTT
-	TRBJ2-5	-	TRBV9	CASSVAGGWETQYF	TGTGCCAGCAGCGTAGCTGGGGGTTGGGAGACCCAGTACTTC
few	TRBJ1-1	TRBD1	TRBV5-1	CASSTRTGGNTEAFF	TGCGCCAGCAGCACACGGACAGGAGGGAACACTGAAGCTTTCTTT
-	TRBJ1-1	-	TRBV29-1	CSVEIGLFGAFF	TGCAGCGTTGAAATAGGGCTCTTCGGCGCTTTCTTT
-	TRBJ2-2	TRBD2	TRBV4-2	CASSQDRAGVNTGELFF	TGTGCCAGCAGCCAAGATAGAGCGGGGGTGAACACCGGGGAGCTGTTTTTT
once	TRBJ2-7	-	TRBV4-1	CASSQDTTGRSYEQYF	TGCGCCAGCAGCCAAGATACCACAGGAAGGTCCTACGAGCAGTACTTC
-	TRBJ2-6	-	TRBV7-3	CASSLTSGTGANVLTF	TGTGCCAGCAGCTTAACATCGGGGACTGGGGCCAACGTCCTGACTTTC
once	TRBJ1-6	-	TRBV25-1	CATGNYNSPLHF	TGTGCCACGGGTAACTATAATTCACCCCTCCACTTT
-	TRBJ2-2	-	TRBV7-6	CASSLQSSAGTGELFF	TGTGCCAGCAGCTTACAATCTTCAGCGGGCACCGGGGAGCTGTTTTTT
-	TRBJ2-1	-	TRBV7-9	CASSLDHYNEQFF	TGTGCCAGCAGCCTCGACCACTACAATGAGCAGTTCTTC
-	TRBJ2-7	-	TRBV10-3	CAISVNSGLTAYEQYF	TGTGCCATCAGCGTAAACTCGGGCCTCACGGCCTACGAGCAGTACTTC
-	TRBJ2-7	-	TRBV6-5	CASSLSTAVGEQYF	TGTGCCAGCAGTCTTTCGACAGCGGTAGGCGAGCAGTACTTC
-	TRBJ1-2	TRBD1	TRBV29-1	CSVAGDRVYGYTF	TGCAGCGTTGCAGGCGACAGGGTCTATGGCTACACCTTC
once	TRBJ2-7	TRBD2	TRBV10-3	CAIASGTSAYEQYF	TGTGCCATCGCTTCCGGGACTAGCGCTTACGAGCAGTACTTC
-	TRBJ2-3	TRBD2	TRBV2	CASSGSGGASDTQYF	TGTGCCAGCAGTGGTAGCGGGGGGGCTAGTGATACGCAGTATTTT
few	TRBJ1-2	-	TRBV27	CASSLDRNYGYTF	TGTGCCAGCAGTTTAGACAGAAACTATGGCTACACCTTC
once	TRBJ1-3	-	TRBV7-9	CASSRRTSSGNTIYF	TGTGCCAGCAGCCGGCGGACGAGCTCTGGAAACACCATATATTTT
once	TRBJ2-1	-	TRBV19	CASSYVGLGDNEQFF	TGTGCCAGTAGTTATGTGGGACTGGGCGACAATGAGCAGTTCTTC
-	TRBJ1-4	-	TRBV10-3	CAISESGKGNEKLFF	TGTGCCATCAGTGAGTCTGGGAAGGGGAATGAAAAACTGTTTTTT
once	TRBJ1-1	-	TRBV5-1	CASSLGGPNTEAFF	TGCGCCAGCAGCTTGGGGGGCCCTAACACTGAAGCTTTCTTT
few	TRBJ1-1	-	TRBV6-6	CASRQTANTEAFF	TGTGCCAGCAGACAGACAGCGAACACTGAAGCTTTCTTT
-	TRBJ2-7	TRBD1	TRBV28	CASSSHRGVPYEQYF	TGTGCCAGCAGTTCTCACAGGGGGGTCCCCTACGAGCAGTACTTC
-	TRBJ2-1	-	TRBV4-3	CASSQDWVSYNEQFF	TGCGCCAGCAGCCAAGATTGGGTGAGCTACAATGAGCAGTTCTTC
once	TRBJ1-3	TRBD1	TRBV28	CASSSGGADGNTIYF	TGTGCCAGCAGCTCAGGGGGCGCGGATGGAAACACCATATATTTT
-	TRBJ1-5	-	TRBV2	CASSWASQPQHF	TGTGCCAGCAGTTGGGCGTCCCAGCCCCAGCATTTT
-	TRBJ2-4	-	TRBV25-1	CASRPRPTAKNIQYF	TGTGCCAGCAGGCCCCGACCGACAGCCAAAAACATTCAGTACTTC
-	TRBJ2-7	-	TRBV5-1	CASSLEGPRQYF	TGCGCCAGCAGCTTGGAAGGCCCGAGACAGTACTTC
once	TRBJ1-2	-	TRBV28	CASSLSKTLGGYTF	TGTGCCAGCAGTTTATCTAAGACCTTGGGTGGCTACACCTTC
-	TRBJ1-2	-	TRBV5-4	CASSSAGTLGGYTF	TGTGCCAGCAGCTCCGCCGGGACACTGGGAGGCTACACCTTC
-	TRBJ1-3	-	TRBV25-1	CASSLFSGNTIYF	TGTGCCAGCAGTCTTTTCTCTGGAAACACCATATATTTT
-	TRBJ1-5	-	TRBV28	CASSFEGGIAYQPQHF	TGTGCCAGCAGTTTTGAGGGGGGGATTGCATATCAGCCCCAGCATTTT
-	TRBJ1-6	-	TRBV6-1	CASSPHYGENSPLHF	TGTGCCAGCAGCCCCCATTACGGGGAGAATTCACCCCTCCACTTT
-	TRBJ2-3	-	TRBV10-3	CAISAGDTQYF	TGTGCCATCAGTGCCGGGGATACGCAGTATTTT
-	TRBJ1-1	TRBD1	TRBV11-3	CASSIGQGETEAFF	TGTGCCAGCAGCATCGGACAGGGGGAGACTGAAGCTTTCTTT
few	TRBJ1-1	-	TRBV2	CASSEAPGGTEAFF	TGTGCCAGCAGTGAAGCCCCCGGGGGGACTGAAGCTTTCTTT
-	TRBJ2-1	-	TRBV27	CASSPYTPGMASYNEQFF	TGTGCCAGCAGTCCATATACCCCCGGGATGGCCTCCTACAATGAGCAGTTCTTC
-	TRBJ2-7	-	TRBV5-1	CASSLRSDRAYEQYF	TGCGCCAGCAGCTTGAGGAGCGACAGAGCCTACGAGCAGTACTTC
-	TRBJ1-6	TRBD1	TRBV4-3	CASSQFRDRGDSPLHF	TGCGCCAGCAGCCAGTTTCGGGACAGGGGGGATTCACCCCTCCACTTT
-	TRBJ2-2	-	TRBV19	CASSVGAVNTGELFF	TGTGCCAGTAGTGTTGGTGCGGTGAACACCGGGGAGCTGTTTTTT
once	TRBJ1-2	-	TRBV7-9	CASSLAQGLGYTF	TGTGCCAGCAGCTTAGCACAGGGTCTAGGCTACACCTTC
-	TRBJ2-3	TRBD2	TRBV6-1	CARSGGPTDTQYF	TGTGCCAGGTCGGGGGGTCCCACAGATACGCAGTATTTT
-	TRBJ2-7	TRBD1	TRBV19	CASSPDRGYYEQYF	TGTGCCAGTAGTCCTGACAGGGGATACTACGAGCAGTACTTC
-	TRBJ2-1	TRBD2	TRBV11-2	CASSLGTSVGEQFF	TGTGCCAGCAGCTTAGGGACTAGCGTTGGTGAGCAGTTCTTC